What follows is one T cell receptor (beta chain) and its context. The antigen it recognizes is unknown. No base quality values were provided; no much bigger clone lies one nucleotide off. These data originate in a study of naive and memory T cell subsets (dated by TCRdb to 2016 to 2017). Regarding the research as a whole: Sorted naive and memory T cell subsets from peripheral blood were analyzed in the study using a UMI-based, open-source pipeline for TCR alpha and beta sequencing. IgG serology results and the functional CMV T cell responses were in complete agreement. RNA was DNase-treated and reverse transcribed with TCR constant-region primers, mostly using SuperScript III. Summary of the overall study and its limitations: Each clonotype was defined as a single alpha or beta chain sequence rather than as a paired alpha/beta receptor. No ground truth was available to validate the repertoire findings for the naive and memory subsets. Following error correction, more than 90% of naive TCR sequences occurred only once, which made naive abundance distributions much steeper than those of memory subsets. TCR abundance followed a power law with an exponent that was different for naive and memory subsets but consistent across the three individuals. Naive repertoires, especially CD8, contained a few larger clonotypes, possibly memory cells re-expressing CD45RA. RNA-based TCR counts may be influenced by expression changes linked to T cell activation and differentiation. In both CD4 and CD8 cells, the Gini index increased while Shannon and inverse Simpson diversity decreased from naive through CM, EM and EMRA.

Library construction relied on UMI-ligation and nested PCR. The beta constant-region primer was an equimolar mix of two oligonucleotides covering both TRBC1 and TRBC2. Four rounds of PCR were used to amplify ligated cDNA, with nested alpha and beta constant-region primers being used together with the SP2 primer. A single-stranded oligonucleotide containing the SP2 primer and a 12-nucleotide UMI was joined to the 3' end of the cDNA by T4 RNA ligase 1. The ligation reaction was kept at 16 degrees C for 20-24 hours. To avoid over-amplification, PCR2 was usually performed as a SYBR Green qPCR and halted once a predetermined threshold was reached. Every purification after the first one was done using Agencourt AMPure XP magnetic beads. Libraries were quantified by Qubit and checked on a TapeStation, where a main peak was expected near 650 bp. Pooled libraries were sequenced on an Illumina MiSeq using v2 2x251 paired-end kits, and typically about 0.9-2 million reads were obtained per sample. Libraries were pooled at approximately 3.7 nM per sample, and about 5-7% PhiX was added to improve cluster recognition. In the paper's pipeline: V and J genes were assigned to Demultiplexor-processed FASTQ reads by Decombinator through tag matching, with a single base-pair mismatch being allowed. UMIs were used by Collapsinator to correct both sequencing errors and frequency errors arising from PCR heterogeneity. TCRs were translated and CDR3s were extracted from the conserved cysteine to the FGXG phenylalanine by CDR3Translator, with non-productive sequences being flagged. Gini, Shannon entropy and inverse Simpson indices were calculated on repertoires subsampled to equal numbers of UMI-defined TCRs. Clonotype abundance distributions were fitted to a power law by maximum likelihood within the linear range. When run on a single naive CD8 sample, MIGEC and the pipeline yielded similar UMI counts, similar unique TCR numbers and similar clonal distributions. In one analysis, naive TCRs that were also found in any memory subset of the same donor were excluded from the naive repertoire. Repertoires were searched for around 7,000 CMV-associated CDR3 sequences compiled from VDJdb and a published dataset. The public reads were quality trimmed at Q25 with fastp and then assembled into clones with MiXCR by TCRdb, keeping productive beta chains. Here each entry gathers all rows of one CDR3 protein and keeps the most common genes and DNA. The V and J calls shown here were made by TCRdb, not taken from the authors' results. The sample table shows about 160,000 distinct CDR3 sequences, and 22% are seen once. 0.1% to 0.11% of the sample belongs to the ten largest clones.

Taken from cysteine to phenylalanine, the CDR3 has 19 residues. The kept DNA is CDR3 alone, 57 bases in frame from the first base. As encoded in the germline V gene (reference sequence), CDR1 is MNHNY while CDR2 is SVGAGI. Trimming leaves V shorter by 2 bases and J shorter by 2 bases, with the junction holding 12 bases beyond the gene matches. From the second PCR step on, the TCR alpha and beta chain libraries were amplified in separate reactions. The CMV status of each donor was determined by measuring IFNgamma production from CD4+ T cells after fresh PBMCs had been stimulated overnight with CMV viral lysate. CD4 T cells were positively selected with Miltenyi beads, followed by positive selection of CD8 T cells from the CD4-negative fraction. Cells stained for CD3, CD4, CD8, CD45RA, CD27 and a live/dead dye were sorted on a BD Aria II into four subsets by CD45RA and CD27. A few healthy volunteers provided blood, and the blood of each volunteer was split into CD4 and CD8 T cells and then into four differentiation subsets. Roughly 120 ml of peripheral blood was collected from each donor, and PBMC were isolated by Ficoll-Paque PLUS density-gradient centrifugation. After sorting, cells were lysed in RLT buffer, RNA was extracted using a Qiagen RNeasy kit, and the extracted RNA was stored at -80 degrees C.

The sequenced sample was naive CD4+ T cells from blood. The sample's cell subset or site label, in plain terms: naive T cells, CD45RA high CD27+. The sequence was collected from a human donor in good health. The chain couples TRBV6-6 to TRBJ2-3, and TRBD1 matches 11 of the central bases. The CDR3 amino acid sequence is: CASSYPKTRTGGNTDTQYF. The DNA is as follows: TGTGCCAGCAGTTACCCGAAAACTCGGACAGGGGGCAACACAGATACGCAGTATTTT.